This entry concerns a single TCR beta chain. Its antigen is not known. The protocol was immunoSEQ multiplex PCR, while the TCRdb copy is restricted to in-frame clones and leaves out a portion. Of about 89,000 clones in the sample, around 91% were seen once. This entry is derived from a study of T cell responses to AZD1222 COVID-19 vaccine. General observations from the study: Targeting of unmutated variant regions was reportedly seen in nearly half of spike-specific TCRs. Just six AZD1222 recipients tested seropositive at baseline. It should be noted that donors were predominantly white British and more often female, and clonal diversity was possibly underestimated. Across the whole spike, CD4 TCRs peaked at regions 160-218 and 743-854.

The sequencing used peripheral blood, collected on day 0 of MenACWY control vaccination. This clonotype was sampled from an adult in good health.

The CDR3 nucleotides read TGTGCCAGCAGTTACCTCGAGCGGGAGTGGTACTTC. Translation: CASSYLEREWYF. The J gene is TRBJ2-7, the V gene TRBV6-2 or TRBV6-3, with 8 nucleotides matching TRBD2. The V and J ends lost 2 bases and 12 bases, in that order; junction bases with no gene match: 6. The CDR3 has 12 amino acids. Germline CDR1 reads MNHEY; CDR2 reads SVGEGT.